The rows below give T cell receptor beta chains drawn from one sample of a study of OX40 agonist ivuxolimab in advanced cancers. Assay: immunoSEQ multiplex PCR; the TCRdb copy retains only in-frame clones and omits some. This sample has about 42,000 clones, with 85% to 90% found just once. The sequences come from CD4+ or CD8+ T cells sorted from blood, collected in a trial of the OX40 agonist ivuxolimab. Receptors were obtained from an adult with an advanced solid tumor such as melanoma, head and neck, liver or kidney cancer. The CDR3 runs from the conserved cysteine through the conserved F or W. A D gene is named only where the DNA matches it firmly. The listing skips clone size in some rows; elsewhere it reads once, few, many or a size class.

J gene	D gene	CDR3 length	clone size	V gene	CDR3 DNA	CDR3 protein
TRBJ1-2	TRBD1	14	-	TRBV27	TGTGCCAGCAGTTTTCGGGACAGGAACTATGGCTACACCTTC	CASSFRDRNYGYTF
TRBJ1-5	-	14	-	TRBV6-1	TGTGCCAGCGTCGATATTGGTGGCAATCAGCCCCAGCATTTT	CASVDIGGNQPQHF
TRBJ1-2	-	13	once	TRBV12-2	TGTGCAAGTCGCCCGCAGGGGCGGGATGGCTACACCTTC	CASRPQGRDGYTF
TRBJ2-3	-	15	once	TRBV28	TGTGCCAGCATGACCATGGCAGCCGCCACAGATACGCAGTATTTT	CASMTMAAATDTQYF
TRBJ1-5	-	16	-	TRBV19	TGTGCCAGTAGTCCTACTTCGGGGCCTGGCAATCAGCCCCAGCATTTT	CASSPTSGPGNQPQHF
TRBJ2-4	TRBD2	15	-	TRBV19	TGTGCCAGTAGAACTCCTAGCGGGGGGGCCAACATTCAGTACTTC	CASRTPSGGANIQYF
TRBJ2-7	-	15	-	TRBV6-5	TGTGCCAGCAGTTCGTCAGGGGTGCGTTCTCACGAGCAGTACTTC	CASSSSGVRSHEQYF
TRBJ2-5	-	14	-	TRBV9	TGTGCCAGCAGCCCTGGGGTGGGGCCAGAGACCCAGTACTTC	CASSPGVGPETQYF
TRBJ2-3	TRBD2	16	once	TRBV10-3	TGTGCCATATCGTCCTCGGGAGGGGATAGCACAGATACGCAGTATTTT	CAISSSGGDSTDTQYF
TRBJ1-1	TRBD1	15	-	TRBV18	TGTGCCAGCTCACCATGGACAGGGATGGACACTGAAGCTTTCTTT	CASSPWTGMDTEAFF
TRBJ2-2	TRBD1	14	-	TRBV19	TGTGCCAGTACCCAGGGGGCTAACACCGGGGAGCTGTTTTTT	CASTQGANTGELFF
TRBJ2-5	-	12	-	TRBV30	TGTGCCTGGAGTGTATTCCAAGAGACCCAGTACTTC	CAWSVFQETQYF
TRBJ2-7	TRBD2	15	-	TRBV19	TGTGCCAGTAGCTCCAGCGGGGGCGACTACTACGAGCAGTACTTC	CASSSSGGDYYEQYF
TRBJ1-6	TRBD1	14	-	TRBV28	TGTGCCAGCAGACCTGACAGGGGAGGTTCACCCCTCCACTTT	CASRPDRGGSPLHF
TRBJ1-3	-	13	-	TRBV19	TGTGCCAGTAGGCTCTCCTCTGGAAACACCATATATTTT	CASRLSSGNTIYF
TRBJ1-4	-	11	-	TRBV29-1	TGCAGCGCGACGGTGAGCGAAAAACTGTTTTTT	CSATVSEKLFF
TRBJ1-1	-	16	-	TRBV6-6	TGTGCCAGCAGTTACTCCTTGCAGGCCCTGAACACTGAAGCTTTCTTT	CASSYSLQALNTEAFF
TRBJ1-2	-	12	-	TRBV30	TGTGCCTGGTCTGGGACTAACTATGGCTACACCTTC	CAWSGTNYGYTF
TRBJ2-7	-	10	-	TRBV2	TGTGCCAGCGGCAGGGGTGATCAGTACTTC	CASGRGDQYF
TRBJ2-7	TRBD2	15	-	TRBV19	TGTGCCAGTAGCGAACAAACGGGACTAGCCTACGAGCAGTACTTC	CASSEQTGLAYEQYF
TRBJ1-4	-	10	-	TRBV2	TGTGCCAGCGGCCGGGAAAAACTGTTTTTT	CASGREKLFF
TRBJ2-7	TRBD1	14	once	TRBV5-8	TGTGCCAGCAGCTTTCCAGGGGGCTTTCGCGAGCAGTACTTC	CASSFPGGFREQYF
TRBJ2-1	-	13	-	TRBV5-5	TGTGCCAGCAGCCTGTCAGCGTACAATGAGCAGTTCTTC	CASSLSAYNEQFF
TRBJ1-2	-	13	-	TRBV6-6	TGTGCCAGCAGTTACTCGAGAGTTTATGGCTACACCTTC	CASSYSRVYGYTF
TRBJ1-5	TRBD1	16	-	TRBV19	TGTGCCAGTAGTACGTATGGACAGGGAGGGAATCAGCCCCAGCATTTT	CASSTYGQGGNQPQHF
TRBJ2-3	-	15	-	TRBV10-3	TGTGCCATCAGTGAAGGAGGGGGCGGCGGAGATACGCAGTATTTT	CAISEGGGGGDTQYF
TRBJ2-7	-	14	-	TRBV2	TGTGCCAGCACCAGAAGCACAGGGAGCTACGAGCAGTACTTC	CASTRSTGSYEQYF
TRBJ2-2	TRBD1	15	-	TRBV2	TGTGCCAGCAGTTGGGAACAGGGGGCATCCGGGGAGCTGTTTTTT	CASSWEQGASGELFF